These 6 T cell receptor beta chains originate from one sample sequenced in a study of post-analysis software for immune sequencing data. Study-wide findings and caveats: Among a few TRBV segments more frequent in patients than controls were TRBV5-6, TRBV5-1 and TRBV20-1.

These receptors have no identified antigens. Unique molecular identifiers were built into the TCR beta cDNA libraries. A single record per CDR3 protein comes from TCRdb applying MiXCR to the PCR reads. The table records over 300,000 distinct CDR3 sequences, 30% to 45% of them present only once. The sample comprised blood. These receptor sequences come from a girl under 18 with multiple sclerosis.

This chain joins TRBV6-5 and TRBJ2-1; the match to TRBD1 covers 10 bases. The V and J ends lost 6 bases and 7 bases, in that order; junction bases with no gene match: 18. This CDR3 has 18 amino acids. The germline V gene has CDR1 MNHEY and CDR2 SVGAGI. Here the CDR3 DNA reads TGTGCCAGCAGATATTCAGTTTACCGGGACAGGGGAGGAAATGAGCAGTTCTTC. Protein product: CASRYSVYRDRGGNEQFF.

This clonotype was observed a few times. The chain couples TRBV12-3 or TRBV12-4 to TRBJ2-6; D not resolved. This CDR3 spans 15 amino acids. Trimming cost V 5 bases and J 2 bases, with 10 bases left between them. As DNA, the CDR3 is TGTGCCAGCAGTATCTACATCCCTGGGGCCAACGTCCTGACTTTC. This sequence encodes CASSIYIPGANVLTF.

V gene TRBV5-1 combines with J gene TRBJ1-6; weak D call: TRBD1 (5 bases). Germline CDR1 SGHRS, CDR2 YFSETQ. The CDR3 contains 13 residues. V shed 0 bases and J shed 12 bases, with 10 bases lying between them. In DNA, the CDR3 is TGCGCCAGCAGCTTGGGACAGTCCGAACCCCTCCACTTT. Translated, it gives CASSLGQSEPLHF.

This chain links TRBV11-2 with TRBJ2-3, with unresolved D. V was shortened by 1 base and J by 2 bases, with 13 bases between the two germline ends. The CDR3 consists of 16 residues. Germline lookup yields CDR1 SGHAT and CDR2 FQNNGV. The CDR3: CASSLGVDLSTDTQYF. In nucleotides, the CDR3 is TGTGCCAGCAGCTTAGGGGTCGACCTTTCCACAGATACGCAGTATTTT.

The chain uses TRBV6-5 and TRBJ2-1; D tentatively fits TRBD1 or TRBD2 (5 bases each). V was trimmed by 0 bases and J by 5 bases, leaving 11 bases between them. CDR3 length equals 15 residues. Germline loops: CDR1 MNHEY, CDR2 SVGAGI. The CDR3 DNA follows: TGTGCCAGCAGTTACTCCCGAGGGGCGAACAATGAGCAGTTCTTC. As protein: CASSYSRGANNEQFF.

The V and J genes are TRBV5-1 and TRBJ2-7; possibly TRBD1 or TRBD2 for D (5 bases each). The V gene's germline CDR1 is SGHRS and CDR2 YFSETQ. V was shortened by 0 bases and J by 4 bases, with 8 bases between the two germline ends. The CDR3 contains 13 residues. This CDR3 reads CASSLVGEYEQYF. CDR3 nucleotides: TGCGCCAGCAGCTTGGTGGGGGAGTACGAGCAGTACTTC.